This T cell receptor (beta chain) was identified during a study of shared clonotypes between healthy human individuals (dated by TCRdb to about 2020). Some background on the complete study: The cohort comprised two women and a few men aged 18 to 49 years. For each donor, CD4 naive and CD4 memory were each given three plates, CD8 naive was given two plates, and CD8 memory was given one plate. Blood TCR repertoires of a handful of healthy adults were deeply sequenced to estimate repertoire size and the extent of clonotype sharing between individuals. To increase sequencing depth and limit assay-specific biases, TCR repertoire library preparation and sequencing were carried out by different laboratories using diverse techniques. Each donor's leukapheresis produced roughly between roughly 0.85 and 10 billion PBMCs.

A word on this clone: Its binding antigen is unknown. No base-level quality is on record; no much larger clone is a single base apart.

Healthy HIV-negative adults with no recently reported acute infections or vaccinations were included as donors. Every donor was a Caucasian adult residing in Nashville, Tennessee, USA. Magnetic negative selection was used to enrich CD4+ T cells, after which naive cells were positively selected on CD45RA and the negative fraction became the memory subset. Blood was collected by leukapheresis, and PBMCs were isolated by Ficoll-Histopaque density gradient centrifugation and then cryopreserved in liquid nitrogen vapor phase. Analytical flow cytometry was used to check the purity and quantity of every magnetically sorted T cell population. Genomic DNA was isolated from each sorted fraction and quantified by UV absorbance on a Nanodrop 2000c. Paper-wide results and their limitations: Larger estimated clonotype richness was generally found for naive subsets than for memory subsets. Because the study included a small number of donors, the genetic and exposure-history diversity represented was limited. Sampling was limited to blood, and TCR repertoires in tissue likely differ from TCR repertoires in blood. Roughly 5% of naive CD4, around 3.6% of naive CD8, around 2.3% of memory CD4, and over 0.35% of memory CD8 clonotypes were shared across several donors. Incomplete sequencing was indicated by rarefaction of sorted-subset datasets, despite the large sequencing depth. Based on pairwise subsampling, the degree of clonotype sharing among donors was expected to be affected by sequencing depth. Compared with non-shared clonotypes, clonotypes shared by all four sorted-subset donors had higher generation probabilities.

The CDR3 holds 19 amino acids from the cysteine to the phenylalanine. The sequence is cut down to CDR3 DNA, 57 bases in frame from base 1. From a lookup of the germline V gene, CDR1 and CDR2 are MGHRA and YSYEKL. At the junction V is shortened by 0 bases and J by 0 bases, with 21 bases in between. TCR CDR3 regions were amplified from genomic DNA by multiplex PCR using the deep immunoSEQ assay. Genomic DNA extracted from each cell subset was distributed evenly over all wells of several immunoSEQ 96-well plates, and each plate served as one replicate. For sorted subsets, about 0.2 ug genomic DNA, equal to some 30,000 T cell genomes, was loaded into each replicate PCR. The purified libraries were quantified using a Qubit 3.0 fluorometer, sized with a Bioanalyzer 2100, and then quantified again using the KAPA Library Quantification kit. Every immunoSEQ 96-well plate was sequenced on a separate single-read 150-cycle Illumina NextSeq 550 flow cell. The authors' analysis ran thus. The immunoSEQ output contained only junctional sequences without quality scores, so filtering could not match that applied to full-length reads. To assign V/J genes and CDR3, sequences were annotated against IMGT germline references using PyIR, a Python wrapper for IgBLAST v1.9. Reads with weak V/J assignments (E-value above 1e-6), missing CDR3, stop codons, out-of-frame junctions, or ambiguous translated residues were removed. V3J clonotypes were defined as sequences sharing an identical inferred V gene, J gene, and CDR3 amino acid sequence. Percentage overlap between repertoires was computed as shared unique clonotypes divided by the size of the smaller repertoire. RTK rarefaction, the Chao1 estimator, and Recon v2.1 estimates of unobserved clonotypes were used to assess repertoire richness. OLGA was used to compute generation probabilities for all TCRbeta clonotypes that the gDNA method yielded from a handful of donors. TCRdb stores this immuneACCESS table with in-frame sequences only. Part of the clones is absent; in the studies checked, under half of the shortfall reflects unresolved V genes, and no reason is known for the rest. V, J and clone size are taken as reported in that table, and D and trimming were inferred from the DNA itself. This sample has about 680,000 clones in its table, and around 73% of those were observed once. 1.5% to 2% of the sample is taken by the ten largest.

This chain is built from TRBV4-1 and TRBJ2-7; the D segment could be TRBD1, given 6 matching bases. This TCR was sampled from a woman between 25 and 40 years old in good health. The sequenced sample consisted of memory CD4+ T cells sorted from blood. The sample's cell subset or site, from its label and the paper: CD45RA-negative fraction. The sequenced DNA is TGCGCCAGCAGCCAAGATAGAGTATTCACCGCGGACAGCTCCTACGAGCAGTACTTC. The resulting protein is CASSQDRVFTADSSYEQYF.